Each of the 32 T cell receptor beta chains below was sequenced from the same sample in a study of identical twins listed by TCRdb under 2016. The library was built by means of 5' RACE. Sequencing instrument: Illumina HiSeq 2000. The public reads were reprocessed in TCRdb via fastp at Q25 and MiXCR, keeping in-frame beta chains. Each entry merges the rows of one CDR3 protein and shows their most common DNA and genes. This sample holds 350,000 to 500,000 distinct CDR3 sequences; 18% were observed only once. Of the sample, less than 15% is held by the ten largest clones. The specimen was naive T cells sorted from blood. This specimen's cell subset or site label, interpreted: cells isolated with a human naive T-cell isolation kit. These receptors all come from a man between 50 and 59 years old in good health.

This clonotype was detected a few times. The chain combines TRBV9 with TRBJ2-2; D is unresolved. V lost 1 base and J lost 2, with 3 bases in between. This CDR3 comprises 13 residues. Germline CDR1 and CDR2: SGDLS and YYNGEE. Here the CDR3 DNA reads TGTGCCAGCAGCGTAATCAACACCGGGGAGCTGTTTTTT. Protein: CASSVINTGELFF.

This clonotype was picked up a small number of times. The chain carries TRBV3-1 and TRBJ1-1; the D gene is possibly TRBD1 (5 bases). Germline values: CDR1 LGHDT, CDR2 YNNKEL (reference sequence). CDR3 size: 14 residues. The V end lost 4 bases, the J end lost 3 bases, and 12 bases lay between the germline ends. The CDR3 loop reads CASSLLGRDTEAFF. The CDR3 nucleotides are TGTGCCAGCAGCCTTCTTGGCAGGGACACTGAAGCTTTCTTT. The full variable domain, in which reference TRBV3-1 and TRBJ1-1 provide the parts outside the CDR3, is DTAVSQTPKYLVTQMGNDKSIKCEQNLGHDTMYWYKQDSKKFLKIMFSYNNKELIINETVPNRFSPKSPDKAHLNLHINSLELGDSAVYFCASSLLGRDTEAFFGQGTRLTVV.

The chain is built from TRBV9 and TRBJ2-7; 7 bases map to TRBD1. Germline values: CDR1 SGDLS, CDR2 YYNGEE. CDR3 length: 14 amino acids. The ends lost 4 bases at V and 5 bases at J; junction bases unmatched: 9. In DNA, the CDR3 is TGTGCCAGCAGCCTCAGGACAGGTTTCGACGAGCAGTACTTC. Its translation: CASSLRTGFDEQYF.

This clonotype was observed a few times. This chain uses TRBV7-9 with TRBJ2-1; weak D call: TRBD1 (6 bases). V lost 2 bases and J 10 bases, leaving 12 bases between the germline ends. Germline V gives CDR1 SEHNR, CDR2 FQNEAQ (reference sequence). The CDR3 is made up of 13 amino acids. CDR3 coding DNA: TGTGCCAGCAGCTTACCCTCAGGGGACGAGCAGTTCTTC. Protein: CASSLPSGDEQFF. The full variable domain, completed using reference TRBV7-9 and TRBJ2-1, is DTGVSQNPRHKITKRGQNVTFRCDPISEHNRLYWYRQTLGQGPEFLTYFQNEAQLEKSRLLSDRFSAERPKGSFSTLEIQRTEQGDSAMYLCASSLPSGDEQFFGPGTRLTVL.

This clonotype has just a few counts. The chain employs TRBV20-1 and TRBJ2-2; 9 positions agree with TRBD2. The CDR3 extends over 16 amino acids. The V gene end was trimmed by 0 bases and the J gene end by 4 bases; junction bases not matched to a gene: 6. CDR1 and CDR2 from the germline V gene are DFQATT and SNEGSKA (reference sequence). CDR3 sequence: CSARDGGRALTGELFF. The CDR3 DNA follows: TGCAGTGCTAGAGACGGCGGGAGGGCCCTCACCGGGGAGCTGTTTTTT.

This chain connects TRBV12-3 or TRBV12-4 to TRBJ1-5, with 7 bases fitting TRBD1. CDR3 length: 16 amino acids. V shed 5 bases and J 5 bases; nucleotides not matched to a gene: 12. CDR3 in amino acids: CASSDRAGTVHQPQHF. DNA of the CDR3: TGTGCCAGCAGTGATAGGGCCGGGACAGTACATCAGCCCCAGCATTTT.

A few counts support this clonotype. V and J are TRBV5-1 and TRBJ2-2, with D possibly called TRBD1 or TRBD2 (6 bases each). The CDR3 spans 14 residues. CDR1 is SGHRS and CDR2 is YFSETQ in the germline V gene. The V end was cut by 3 bases, the J end by 5 bases, with 11 bases between. In nucleotides, the CDR3 is TGCGCCAGCAGCTCGCAGGGGAGGACCGGGGAGCTGTTTTTT. It translates to CASSSQGRTGELFF.

This clonotype was found a few times. The chain joins TRBV12-3 or TRBV12-4 to TRBJ2-1; D gene uncertain. V lost 5 bases and J 1 base, leaving 6 bases between the germline ends. The CDR3 has 13 amino acids. The CDR3 is CASSGVSYNEQFF. The CDR3 nucleotides are TGTGCCAGCAGTGGGGTTTCCTACAATGAGCAGTTCTTC.

The chain has TRBV6-6 and TRBJ1-1; D may be TRBD1 (5 bases). Germline CDR1 MNHNY, CDR2 SVGAGI (reference sequence). Trimming removed 7 bases from V and 8 bases from J, with 14 bases in between. The CDR3 length is 12 residues. The chain's CDR3 is CASKSGKGEAFF. Written as DNA, the CDR3 is TGTGCCAGCAAATCAGGGAAAGGGGAAGCTTTCTTT.

A few counts support this clonotype. The rearrangement uses TRBV19 and TRBJ2-1; no definite D call. Trimming shortened V by 5 bases and J by 7 bases, and 12 bases separated the two germline ends. CDR3 length equals 13 residues. Germline values: CDR1 LNHDA, CDR2 SQIVND (reference sequence). CDR3 amino acids: CASSPGPRNEQFF. The CDR3 DNA follows: TGTGCCAGTAGTCCTGGGCCGAGGAATGAGCAGTTCTTC.

This chain uses TRBV4-3 with TRBJ2-1, with D tentatively TRBD2 (6 bases). The germline CDR1 and CDR2 sequences are LGHNA and YSLEER. V was pared by 2 bases and J by 6 bases, with 14 bases between. The CDR3 is 15 residues long. For the CDR3, the DNA is TGCGCCAGCAGCCAAAAAGCGGGTCCGGGCAATGAGCAGTTCTTC. Amino acids: CASSQKAGPGNEQFF.

The V and J genes are TRBV7-8 and TRBJ2-7, with a tentative D call TRBD1 (6 bases). V was cut by 2 bases and J by 6 bases, with 8 bases left in between. The CDR3 is 12 residues long. CDR1 SGHVS and CDR2 FQNEAQ come from the germline V gene. CDR3 residues: CASSLSRGEQYF. The CDR3 DNA follows: TGTGCCAGCAGCTTATCCAGGGGCGAGCAGTACTTC.

This rearrangement joins TRBV2 to TRBJ2-5, with no clear D. V was pared by 5 bases and J by 4 bases, with 11 bases between. This CDR3 is 13 amino acids long. Germline lookup yields CDR1 SNHLY and CDR2 FYNNEI. The CDR3: CASSQGFVETQYF. For the CDR3, the DNA is TGTGCCAGCAGTCAAGGGTTCGTAGAGACCCAGTACTTC.

This clonotype came up many times. The genes are TRBV20-1 and TRBJ2-7; D is unresolved. The CDR3 has 13 residues. V lost 0 bases and J 9 bases, leaving 15 bases between the germline ends. Germline CDR1 reads DFQATT; CDR2 reads SNEGSKA (reference sequence). The DNA for the CDR3 is TGCAGTGCTAGAGATCTGGCGGCGGTCGCGCAGTACTTC. The encoded protein is CSARDLAAVAQYF.

The table lists this clonotype with many counts. The chain is built from TRBV20-1 and TRBJ2-7, with TRBD1 identical over 8 bases. The CDR3 totals 15 residues. The V and J ends lost 1 base and 4 bases, in that order; junction bases with no gene match: 9. The germline CDR1 and CDR2 sequences are DFQATT and SNEGSKA (reference sequence). This CDR3 reads CSARGQGARSYEQYF. CDR3 bases: TGCAGTGCTAGAGGGCAGGGGGCACGTTCATACGAGCAGTACTTC.

The V and J genes are TRBV5-6 and TRBJ2-1, with 11 nucleotides matching TRBD2. The CDR3 extends over 15 amino acids. V lost 5 bases and J lost 3; bases outside the gene matches: 4. Germline V CDR1 and CDR2: SGHDT, YYEEEE. As DNA, the CDR3 is TGTGCCAGCAGGTCTAGCGGGGGGTTCTACAATGAGCAGTTCTTC. Translated, it gives CASRSSGGFYNEQFF.

A few counts support this clonotype. V gene TRBV29-1 combines with J gene TRBJ2-6; D uncertain. Germline CDR1 reads SQVTM; CDR2 reads ANQGSEA. This CDR3 has 13 amino acids. The ends were cut back, 6 bases at V and 0 bases at J, with 6 bases in the middle. CDR3 amino acids: CSVSGSGANVLTF. For the CDR3, the DNA is TGCAGCGTGTCCGGCTCTGGGGCCAACGTCCTGACTTTC.

This clonotype occurred once. This may be a read error, as it is one base from a much larger clone. The rearrangement uses TRBV9 and TRBJ2-3; D gene uncertain. The germline V gene encodes CDR1 SGDLS and CDR2 YYNGEE. This CDR3 comprises 12 residues. CDR3 in DNA: TGTGCCAGCAGCGTAGAGGCAGATGCGCAGTATTTT. Translation: CASSVEADAQYF.

This clonotype was seen only a few times. This chain links TRBV4-2 with TRBJ2-1; possibly TRBD1 or TRBD2 for D (5 bases each). Germline V gene sequence: CDR1 LGHNA, CDR2 YNFKEQ. The CDR3 is made up of 18 amino acids. Trimming cost V 5 bases and J 1 base, with 21 bases left between them. This chain's CDR3 is CASSEGAGVGVSYNEQFF. The CDR3 coding sequence is TGTGCCAGCAGCGAAGGGGCTGGGGTCGGGGTATCCTACAATGAGCAGTTCTTC.

This clonotype occurred a few times. The chain combines TRBV5-1 with TRBJ2-3, with 13 bases aligning to TRBD2. CDR1 SGHRS and CDR2 YFSETQ come from the germline V gene. The trim removed 5 bases at V and 0 bases at J, leaving 12 bases unmatched. This CDR3 spans 19 amino acids. The CDR3 sequence: CASSRRLAGGPTSTDTQYF. CDR3 nucleotide sequence: TGCGCCAGCAGTCGTCGACTAGCGGGAGGCCCAACAAGCACAGATACGCAGTATTTT. The whole variable domain, filled in from reference TRBV5-1 and TRBJ2-3, reads KAGVTQTPRYLIKTRGQQVTLSCSPISGHRSVSWYQQTPGQGLQFLFEYFSETQRNKGNFPGRFSGRQFSNSRSEMNVSTLELGDSALYLCASSRRLAGGPTSTDTQYFGPGTRLTVL.

This clonotype was seen many times. V usage is TRBV20-1 and J usage is TRBJ1-5, with D perhaps matching TRBD1 (5 bases). The V gene's germline CDR1 is DFQATT and CDR2 SNEGSKA (reference sequence). V dropped 5 bases and J dropped 6 bases, with 17 bases sitting between them. This CDR3 is 14 amino acids long. CDR3 bases: TGCAGTGCTTCATCGGGGGAGTTTACTCAGCCCCAGCATTTT. This encodes CSASSGEFTQPQHF.

This clonotype was observed at least ten times. The V call is TRBV7-2, the J call TRBJ2-3, with D possibly being TRBD2 (6 bases). This CDR3 has 15 residues. Germline CDR1 SGHTA, CDR2 FQGNSA. With 2 bases removed from V and 2 bases from J, the gap between germline ends came to 11 bases. CDR3 coding DNA: TGTGCCAGCAGCTTATTTGTAGCGGACACAGATACGCAGTATTTT. Translated, it gives CASSLFVADTDTQYF.

This clonotype was seen at least ten times. The chain couples TRBV20-1 to TRBJ2-7, with D possibly being TRBD1 (6 bases). V was pared by 3 bases and J by 0 bases, with 9 bases between. The V gene's germline CDR1 is DFQATT and CDR2 SNEGSKA (reference sequence). This CDR3 is built from 13 residues. This CDR3 is CSASRGVSYEQYF. Written as DNA, the CDR3 is TGCAGTGCTAGCAGGGGCGTCTCCTACGAGCAGTACTTC.

V gene TRBV7-2 combines with J gene TRBJ2-3; 7 bases match TRBD2. CDR1 is SGHTA, CDR2 FQGNSA, per germline. This CDR3 spans 16 amino acids. V gave up 6 bases and J gave up 0 bases; unmatched junction bases: 9. CDR3 DNA: TGTGCCAGCAGGCGTGAACTAGCGCAAAGCACAGATACGCAGTATTTT. Translated: CASRRELAQSTDTQYF.

In its sample, this clonotype was seen many times. This sequence joins TRBV10-2 and TRBJ2-7; 8 bases match TRBD2. The CDR3 sequence is 14 residues long. Looked up from germline, CDR1 is WSHSY and CDR2 is SAAADI. V was clipped by 5 bases and J by 3 bases; unmatched bases: 6. CDR3 region: CASSHSGTFYEQYF. The CDR3 DNA follows: TGCGCCAGCAGTCATAGCGGGACCTTCTACGAGCAGTACTTC.

The J gene is TRBJ2-6, the V gene TRBV5-1; maybe TRBD2 (5 bases). Germline V gene data show CDR1 as SGHRS and CDR2 as YFSETQ. Trimming removed 0 bases from V and 3 bases from J, with 10 bases in between. The CDR3 runs to 16 residues. The CDR3 sequence: CASSLAGLGGANVLTF. The CDR3 region has the DNA TGCGCCAGCAGCTTGGCCGGACTCGGTGGGGCCAACGTCCTGACTTTC.

The chain couples TRBV6-1 to TRBJ2-7; 7 bases align to TRBD1. After removal of 10 bases from V and 0 bases from J, the junction contained 9 bases not matched to a gene. Germline assignment: CDR1 MNHNS and CDR2 SASEGT. The CDR3 is made up of 14 amino acids. The CDR3, as DNA: TGTGCCATCCGAAAGGGGGCTGGCTCCTACGAGCAGTACTTC. Translated, it gives CAIRKGAGSYEQYF.

On this clonotype: This may arise from a read error, as a much more abundant clone is one base away. The chain combines TRBV11-2 with TRBJ1-6; D gene uncertain. V dropped 5 bases and J dropped 9 bases, with 14 bases sitting between them. The CDR3 loop spans 14 amino acids. Germline-derived CDR1 and CDR2 are SGHAT and FQNNGV. The CDR3 protein is CASSLLRTGSPLHF. CDR3 nucleotides: TGTGCCAGCAGCCTCCTGCGGACGGGTTCACCCCTCCACTTT.

This clonotype turned up a few times. For the CDR3, the DNA is TGCAGTGCTGAGGAGGGGGTAACTGAAGCTTTCTTT. This gives the protein CSAEEGVTEAFF. The genes are TRBV20-1 and TRBJ1-1; D is perhaps TRBD1 (6 bases). Germline V gene data show CDR1 as DFQATT and CDR2 as SNEGSKA (reference sequence). Between the trimmed V and J ends, which lost 5 bases and 5 bases, there was a span of 12 bases. The CDR3 spans 12 residues.

At least ten counts were recorded for this clonotype. This chain connects TRBV28 to TRBJ2-1; D perhaps matches TRBD1 (6 bases). Trimming took 4 bases from V and 5 from J, leaving 21 bases between them. CDR3 size: 17 residues. CDR1 is MDHEN, CDR2 SYDVKM, per germline. The CDR3 reads CASSYLPPRTEHNEQFF. The CDR3 DNA is TGTGCCAGCAGTTACTTACCTCCTCGGACAGAGCACAATGAGCAGTTCTTC.

This sequence joins TRBV7-9 and TRBJ2-2; perhaps TRBD1 as D (6 bases). The CDR3 is made up of 15 amino acids. CDR1 SEHNR and CDR2 FQNEAQ come from the germline V gene (reference sequence). The ends were cut back, 5 bases at V and 1 base at J, with 11 bases in the middle. This CDR3 is CASSQGHQNTGELFF. CDR3 coding DNA: TGTGCCAGCAGCCAGGGACACCAGAACACCGGGGAGCTGTTTTTT. Using reference TRBV7-9 and TRBJ2-2 for the parts outside the CDR3, the full variable domain is DTGVSQNPRHKITKRGQNVTFRCDPISEHNRLYWYRQTLGQGPEFLTYFQNEAQLEKSRLLSDRFSAERPKGSFSTLEIQRTEQGDSAMYLCASSQGHQNTGELFFGEGSRLTVL.

In this sample, this clonotype turned up a few times. The rearrangement links TRBV20-1 to TRBJ2-1; no definite D call. Germline CDR1 is DFQATT and CDR2 is SNEGSKA (reference sequence). V lost 1 base and J lost 4, with 14 bases in between. CDR3 size: 15 residues. The CDR3 protein is CSARGGVAAYNEQFF. As DNA, the CDR3 is TGCAGTGCTAGAGGTGGAGTAGCAGCATACAATGAGCAGTTCTTC.